The present TCR beta chain was sequenced within a study of blood T cells in healthy people across ages. Points from the study as a whole: Diversity was higher, and naive CD4+ cells more numerous, in long-lived donors than in aged donors.

Donor samples were obtained from healthy Caucasian individuals from Russia, aged about 6 to 95. Each sample gave at least 6.5 million isolated PBMCs. Total RNA, at least 5 micrograms per sample, came from PBMCs. The CDR3 runs to 14 residues. Per the germline V gene, CDR1 is MNHNS and CDR2 is SASEGT. Concerning this clonotype itself: As yet, its antigen is unknown.

Through a sample-barcoded 5' primer and a J-beta primer mix, a second PCR was run for roughly 7 to 11 cycles. TCRdb processed the 5' RACE reads anew with MiXCR; each CDR3 protein has one entry. The sample includes 1,500,000 or so distinct CDR3 sequences, around 40% of them seen just once. Source material: blood. This chain uses TRBV6-1 with TRBJ2-7; D is possibly TRBD1 (6 bases). The J call may be mistaken, given a closer DNA end match to TRBJ2-5. This sequence originates from a woman between 18 and 29 years old in good health. The CDR3 DNA is TGTGCCAGCAGTGCCACCGGGACACGAGAGACCCAGTACTTC. Protein: CASSATGTRETQYF.